Listed below are T cell receptor beta chains from one sample, sequenced in a study of T cell clusters in autoimmune cytopenias. From the multiplex PCR reads, TCRdb lists one entry per CDR3 protein and no DNA. Here the sample table reports about 9,500 distinct CDR3 sequences. Sequencing was carried out using peripheral blood. The source is a human donor with an autoimmune cytopenia or autoimmune hepatitis (not recorded which). The CDR3 runs from the conserved cysteine through the conserved F or W. Clone size is shown for a subset of rows, as once, few, many or a class of expanded clone.

CDR3aa,abundance,j_gene,v_gene
CAISTDRNSPLHF,NA,TRBJ1-6,TRBV10-3
CASSLKGGVETQYF,medium-sized,TRBJ2-5,TRBV5-5
CASRFSSLGQGYTF,NA,TRBJ1-2,TRBV27
CASSPKSGYEQYF,NA,TRBJ2-7,TRBV27
CASRTGDYLSSPLHF,NA,TRBJ1-6,TRBV12-3/TRBV12-4
CASSPSIGITDTQYF,NA,TRBJ2-3,TRBV7-2
CASSKGGSDNSPLHF,NA,TRBJ1-6,TRBV12-3/TRBV12-4
CASSFFSRGDTDTQYF,NA,TRBJ2-3,TRBV27
CATSSLTGRGYGYTF,medium-sized,TRBJ1-2,TRBV15
CATTRGDYTGELFF,NA,TRBJ2-2,TRBV12-3/TRBV12-4
CAWSLAAGYTF,medium-sized,TRBJ1-2,TRBV30
CASSIGSTDQETQYF,medium-sized,TRBJ2-5,TRBV19
CASSEASFDTGELFF,NA,TRBJ2-2,TRBV6-1
CASSAGSGNEQFF,NA,TRBJ2-1,TRBV5-1
CASSQAHLTDNEQFF,NA,TRBJ2-1,TRBV4-3
CASSFGGRGDEQFF,NA,TRBJ2-1,TRBV12-3/TRBV12-4
CAWSATGTGGRYEQYF,medium-sized,TRBJ2-7,TRBV30
CASSPNTNTGELFF,NA,TRBJ2-2,TRBV7-2
CSARGQGTYGYTF,NA,TRBJ1-2,TRBV20-1
CSAESSGQGPAGYGYTF,NA,TRBJ1-2,TRBV20-1
CASSLSLAGGGDTQYF,NA,TRBJ2-3,TRBV7-2
CSAREISPPTSGDPYEQYF,NA,TRBJ2-7,TRBV20-1
CASRQSGTGVNQPQHF,NA,TRBJ1-5,TRBV6-5
CASSSAGVPDTQYF,NA,TRBJ2-3,TRBV5-4
CASSKSRDTGELFF,medium-sized,TRBJ2-2,TRBV18
CASSPVAGTGVTEAFF,NA,TRBJ1-1,TRBV18
CASRKSGQDISYGYTF,NA,TRBJ1-2,TRBV28
CASSPYARTGSNQPQHF,NA,TRBJ1-5,TRBV27
CASSRQVVETQYF,NA,TRBJ2-5,TRBV5-1
CASSPPGRVEQYF,NA,TRBJ2-7,TRBV6-6
CASSRGQGETQYF,NA,TRBJ2-5,TRBV18
CASSFSGARLEAFF,NA,TRBJ1-1,TRBV12-3/TRBV12-4
CATSQYSNTGELFF,NA,TRBJ2-2,TRBV24-1
CAALDSNTGELFF,NA,TRBJ2-2,TRBV10-1
CASSLGQAVSEKLFF,NA,TRBJ1-4,TRBV9
CSANRQGVGETQYF,medium-sized,TRBJ2-5,TRBV29-1
CSVLLLDRGYEKLFF,medium-sized,TRBJ1-4,TRBV29-1
CATSDPTGGGKTQYF,NA,TRBJ2-5,TRBV24-1
CASSLDLSTDTQYF,medium-sized,TRBJ2-3,TRBV27
CASSYGTGTPLHF,NA,TRBJ1-6,TRBV6-5
CASSYGGSDEQFF,NA,TRBJ2-1,TRBV7-9
CASSFWGNLNTEAFF,NA,TRBJ1-1,TRBV7-2
CSARPTGNSGNTIYF,NA,TRBJ1-3,TRBV20-1
CASSPINIRTGNEQFF,NA,TRBJ2-1,TRBV18
CASSSGTHTDTQYF,NA,TRBJ2-3,TRBV6-6
CASSHTGTTNTEAFF,NA,TRBJ1-1,TRBV5-1
CASSFADTEAFF,NA,TRBJ1-1,TRBV5-6
CVRSYAREGYGYTF,NA,TRBJ1-2,TRBV7-6
CASSIEGQKQFF,medium-sized,TRBJ2-1,TRBV19
CASTGDSANKQFF,NA,TRBJ2-1,TRBV5-6
CASSSAGRETQYF,medium-sized,TRBJ2-5,TRBV27